These 17 T cell receptor beta chains share one sample of origin, sequenced in a study of blood T cell repertoires in COVID-19. The table came from immunoSEQ multiplex PCR; TCRdb's copy has only in-frame clones and leaves some out. The table shows roughly 200,000 clones, with roughly 85% occurring only once. Sequenced input: peripheral blood. These receptors all come from a woman aged 55 to 70 with acute or convalescent COVID-19.

The genes are TRBV27 and TRBJ2-7; 7 bases are shared with TRBD2. The CDR3 length is 15 residues. The germline gives CDR1 MNHEY, CDR2 SMNVEV (reference sequence). Germline trimming cut 3 bases from V and 4 bases from J; bases unmatched to any gene: 9. The CDR3, as DNA: TGTGCCAGCAGTTTTGAGGCGGGAGCTGTTTACGAGCAGTACTTC. This translates into CASSFEAGAVYEQYF.

The CDR3 nucleotides read TGTGCCAGCGCGGGACTCCCGAACACTGAAGCTTTCTTT. Its translation: CASAGLPNTEAFF. The V and J genes are TRBV3-1 (or the pseudogene TRBV3-2) and TRBJ1-1, with a tentative D call TRBD1 (5 bases). Germline values: CDR1 LGHDT, CDR2 YNNKEL (reference sequence). The CDR3 is 13 amino acids. The V and J ends lost 8 bases and 1 base respectively, with 11 bases between them.

This chain joins TRBV29-1 and TRBJ2-3; 8 bases are a match to TRBD2. The ends lost 7 bases at V and 6 bases at J; junction bases unmatched: 21. CDR1 SQVTM and CDR2 ANQGSEA come from the germline V gene. CDR3 length: 17 amino acids. This chain's CDR3 is CSAALDRAGARRDTQYF. In DNA, the CDR3 is TGCAGCGCCGCGTTGGATCGAGCGGGGGCGCGTAGGGATACGCAGTATTTT.

This clone was detected only once. The chain joins TRBV5-8 to TRBJ1-2; no clear D. Deletions cut 4 bases from V and 8 bases from J, with 12 bases between. This CDR3 comprises 12 residues. CDR1 is SGHTS and CDR2 is YDEGEE in the germline V gene. CDR3 bases: TGTGCCAGCAGCCCTCAGGTTGGAGGCTACACCTTC. Translated, it gives CASSPQVGGYTF.

This clone was counted a few times. The chain carries TRBV24-1 and TRBJ1-2; the match to TRBD1 covers 7 bases. This CDR3 contains 14 residues. The trim removed 4 bases at V and 5 bases at J, leaving 6 bases unmatched. In germline, CDR1 is KGHDR, CDR2 SFDVKD. CDR3 bases: TGTGCCACCAGTGAGGCTCGGGACAGATATGGCTACACCTTC. This gives the protein CATSEARDRYGYTF.

This chain uses TRBV5-1 with TRBJ1-1; TRBD1 aligns across 7 bases. This CDR3 contains 13 residues. Looked up from germline, CDR1 is SGHRS and CDR2 is YFSETQ. Trimming at V came to 6 bases and at J to 7 bases, leaving 9 bases not matched to a gene. The CDR3 loop is CASTRNQGGEAFF. DNA for the CDR3: TGCGCCAGCACCCGGAATCAGGGGGGTGAAGCTTTCTTT.

The CDR3 sequence is CASSLLETSGSRADTQYF. The CDR3 DNA reads TGTGCCAGCAGCTTATTGGAGACTAGCGGGAGTCGCGCAGATACGCAGTATTTT. The rearrangement joins TRBV7-2 to TRBJ2-3, with 12 positions matching TRBD2. Per the germline V gene, CDR1 is SGHTA and CDR2 is FQGNSA. This CDR3 contains 18 residues. The junction had 10 bases not matched to a gene; V was cut back by 2 bases and J by 4 bases.

The chain couples TRBV5-4 to TRBJ1-1; 10 bases map to TRBD1. This CDR3 comprises 13 residues. Per germline, CDR1 SGHNT and CDR2 YYREEE (reference sequence). V was pared by 5 bases and J by 4 bases, with 2 bases of the junction left unmatched. CDR3 sequence (DNA): TGTGCCAGCAGTCGGACAGGGGGCACTGAAGCTTTCTTT. This sequence encodes CASSRTGGTEAFF.

The chain uses TRBV30 and TRBJ2-5; 9 bases fit TRBD2. The CDR3 sequence is 13 residues long. The V gene's germline CDR1 is GTSNPN and CDR2 SVGIG (reference sequence). The J segment lost 3 bases and the V segment lost 1 base, leaving 0 bases of the junction unmatched. In DNA form, the CDR3 reads TGTGCCTGGAGTGGACTAGCGGAAGAGACCCAGTACTTC. Translated, it gives CAWSGLAEETQYF.

The rearrangement uses TRBV6-2 or TRBV6-3 and TRBJ2-2, with D possibly TRBD2 on 5 matching bases. Germline CDR1 MNHEY, CDR2 SVGEGT. The CDR3 is made up of 14 amino acids. V was cut by 6 bases and J by 1 base, with 9 bases left in between. Written as DNA, the CDR3 is TGTGCCAGCAGCCGGGCGGGGAACACCGGGGAGCTGTTTTTT. Protein: CASSRAGNTGELFF.

The rearrangement links TRBV10-3 to TRBJ2-1, with 11 nucleotides matching TRBD2. From germline, CDR1 is ENHRY and CDR2 SYGVKD. V lost 3 bases and J lost 5; bases outside the gene matches: 12. The length of the CDR3 is 18 residues. CDR3 region: CAISDRASGRSLDNEQFF. The CDR3 DNA reads TGTGCCATCAGTGATCGGGCTAGCGGGAGGTCTCTGGACAATGAGCAGTTCTTC.

V is TRBV7-8 and J is TRBJ1-3, with 7 bases that match TRBD1. V lost 4 bases to trimming and J lost 6 bases; unmatched junction nucleotides: 9. The germline V gene encodes CDR1 SGHVS and CDR2 FQNEAQ. This CDR3 has 15 residues. CDR3 nucleotide sequence: TGTGCCAGCAGCTCCGGAGGGGGCAGTTTAAACACCATATATTTT. Its protein is CASSSGGGSLNTIYF.

The rearrangement joins TRBV5-4 to TRBJ2-5, with a tentative D call TRBD1 (6 bases). Trimming took off 0 bases at V and 3 bases at J, with 9 bases between the two ends. The CDR3 loop spans 14 amino acids. CDR1 is SGHNT and CDR2 is YYREEE in the germline V gene (reference sequence). The CDR3 loop reads CASSLGTGKETQYF. CDR3 nucleotides: TGTGCCAGCAGCTTGGGCACAGGGAAAGAGACCCAGTACTTC.

The chain has TRBV7-8 and TRBJ2-7; TRBD2 is a possible D gene (6 bases). The CDR3 contains 14 residues. The germline V gene encodes CDR1 SGHVS and CDR2 FQNEAQ. V lost 5 bases and J 2 bases, leaving 13 bases between the germline ends. The CDR3 bases are TGTGCCAGCAGCCCTAGGGACTTCACCTACGAGCAGTACTTC. Amino acids: CASSPRDFTYEQYF.

The genes are TRBV7-9 and TRBJ1-2; 9 nucleotides match TRBD1. CDR1 is SEHNR and CDR2 is FQNEAQ in the germline V gene (reference sequence). V lost 1 base to trimming and J lost 8 bases; unmatched junction nucleotides: 2. The CDR3 spans 13 residues. The CDR3 loop reads CASSLGDREGYTF. The CDR3 DNA follows: TGTGCCAGCAGCTTAGGGGACAGGGAGGGCTACACCTTC.

The genes are TRBV2 and TRBJ1-5; D not certain. Per germline, CDR1 SNHLY and CDR2 FYNNEI. The CDR3 is made up of 14 amino acids. V dropped 8 bases and J dropped 2 bases, with 13 bases sitting between them. The CDR3 loop is CASGERYRNQPQHF. The CDR3, as DNA: TGTGCCAGCGGGGAGAGGTATCGCAATCAGCCCCAGCATTTT.

The V call is TRBV7-9, the J call TRBJ2-1, with 9 nucleotides matching TRBD2. V shed 0 bases and J 0 bases; nucleotides not matched to a gene: 3. This CDR3 is 17 amino acids long. Germline values: CDR1 SEHNR, CDR2 FQNEAQ (reference sequence). The CDR3 sequence: CASSLANSGSSYNEQFF. The CDR3 nucleotides read TGTGCCAGCAGCTTAGCGAATAGCGGGAGCTCCTACAATGAGCAGTTCTTC.